This TCR beta chain is drawn from a study of blood T cell repertoires in COVID-19 (dated by TCRdb to the early 2020s). Context from the whole study: Samples covering the acute and convalescent phases of COVID-19 were provided by collaborators in the United States, Italy and Spain. Deeply sampled blood TCRbeta repertoires from subjects exposed to, actively infected with, or recovered from COVID-19 were included in the dataset. Sample metadata almost always included a de-identified subject ID, COVID-19 status, age in years and sex. A freely available public database, intended as a resource for researchers studying the immune response to SARS-CoV-2, is where the repertoires were released. The material from the prospective study consisted of cDNA or gDNA derived from T cells, B-cell-depleted T cells, or PBMCs. HLA class I and class II types, where available, came from metadata supplied by the sample provider rather than from assay-based typing. Samples were obtained from the ongoing ImmuneRACE study (first 160 participants) and from 950 to 1,500 subjects provided by 6 global collaborators.

As to this clone: The clone's antigen remains unknown. No clone much larger than this one lies a single base away; base qualities are absent.

The CDR3 starts with the cysteine, ends with the phenylalanine, and has 13 residues. The retained sequence is limited to the CDR3, 39 bases, with the frame set at the first base. Taken from the germline V gene, the CDR1 and CDR2 loops are SGHNT and YENEEA. V ends up 1 base short and J 7 bases short, with an unmatched junction base count of 3. General findings and caveats noted by the study authors: How much clinical and demographic metadata was included differed by source and by participant, and the metadata was provided uncurated.

TCRbeta CDR3 regions were amplified from genomic DNA by means of the immunoSEQ Assay, a bias-controlled multiplex PCR. The original pipeline was this. Nucleated cell counts per sample were estimated from amplification of reference gene primers within the assay. To quantify the absolute abundance of each unique TCRbeta CDR3 rearrangement, sequence reads were collapsed and filtered. For each sample, productive Simpson clonality was calculated as the square root of Simpson's diversity index across productive rearrangements. In its TCRdb copy, this immuneACCESS table keeps in-frame sequences only and misses some clones. Where compared with another copy, unresolved V genes explain less than half of these, and the others have no known cause. V, J and clone size are those of that table, while D and trimming were read from the DNA. The sample records a few hundred thousand clones, 80% to 95% of which are singletons. The ten largest account for about 0.6% of the sample.

Participants in the prospective study were aged 18 to 89 years, lived in 20 to 30 United States geographic areas, and enrolled through a virtual design. In the prospective study, participants were assigned to cohorts based on the clinical history participants reported in a screening survey and a study questionnaire. For ImmuneRACE Cohort 3, a participant was defined as recovered based on two consecutive negative NP/OP PCR tests, clearance by a healthcare professional, or resolution of symptoms. Mobile phlebotomists in the prospective study collected whole blood, serum and a nasopharyngeal or oropharyngeal swab from every participant. Prospective study participants could optionally give additional blood draws and questionnaires over an approximately two-month period. Prospective study blood samples were shipped either frozen or at room temperature before DNA extraction.

The chain employs TRBV11-3 and TRBJ1-2; 7 junctional bases match TRBD1. The clonotype originates from a man aged 18 to 30 who had recovered from COVID-19. Material for sequencing was PBMCs or T cells enriched from blood (not recorded which). The DNA is TGTGCCAGCAGCTTAGGACAGGGAAGTGGCTACACCTTC. Translated, this gives CASSLGQGSGYTF.